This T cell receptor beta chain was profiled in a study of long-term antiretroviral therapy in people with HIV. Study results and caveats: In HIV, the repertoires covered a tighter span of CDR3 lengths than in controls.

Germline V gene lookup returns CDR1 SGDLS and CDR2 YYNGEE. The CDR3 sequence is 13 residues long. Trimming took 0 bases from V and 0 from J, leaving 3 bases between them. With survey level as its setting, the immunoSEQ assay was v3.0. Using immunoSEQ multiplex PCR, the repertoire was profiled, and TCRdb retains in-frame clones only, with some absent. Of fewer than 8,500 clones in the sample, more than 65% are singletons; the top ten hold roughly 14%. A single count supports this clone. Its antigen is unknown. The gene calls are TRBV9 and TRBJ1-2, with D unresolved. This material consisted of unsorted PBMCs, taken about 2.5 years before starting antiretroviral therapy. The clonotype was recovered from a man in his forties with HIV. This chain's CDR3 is CASSVEPNYGYTF. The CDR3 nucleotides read TGTGCCAGCAGCGTAGAACCTAACTATGGCTACACCTTC. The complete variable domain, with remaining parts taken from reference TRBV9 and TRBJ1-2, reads DSGVTQTPKHLITATGQRVTLRCSPRSGDLSVYWYQQSLDQGLQFLIQYYNGEERAKGNILERFSAQQFPDLHSELNLSSLELGDSALYFCASSVEPNYGYTFGSGTRLTVV.